The present T cell receptor (beta chain) was sequenced within a study of T cell changes during pregnancy in multiple sclerosis. The CDR3 is 14 residues long. Germline lookup yields CDR1 SGHAT and CDR2 FQNNGV. The germline V and J ends were trimmed by 5 bases and 9 bases, with 20 bases remaining between them. Clones were sequenced by immunoSEQ multiplex PCR, and TCRdb holds only the in-frame ones, with some missing. The data contain about 45,000 clones, 70% to 90% of them singletons. The sample was peripheral blood, taken in the first trimester of pregnancy. The chain combines TRBV11-2 with TRBJ2-7; TRBD2 might be the D (5 bases). The source of this sequence is a female donor with multiple sclerosis, enrolled in a pregnancy study. CDR3 residues: CASSLLTEGTRQYF. In nucleotides, the CDR3 is TGTGCCAGCAGCCTCCTGACTGAGGGTACTCGGCAGTACTTC. Drawing the rest from reference TRBV11-2 and TRBJ2-7, the complete variable domain is EAGVAQSPRYKIIEKRQSVAFWCNPISGHATLYWYQQILGQGPKLLIQFQNNGVVDDSQLPKDRFSAERLKGVDSTLKIQPAKLEDSAVYLCASSLLTEGTRQYFGPGTRLTVT.